The 20 T cell receptor beta chains given below trace back to one sample, sequenced in a study of siplizumab effects on memory and regulatory T cells. The data were produced by immunoSEQ multiplex PCR, yet TCRdb's version contains in-frame clones alone and is incomplete. The data contain tens of thousands of clones, 95% of them singletons. Sequenced material: CD8+ T cells sorted from blood. The receptors shown here come from a human donor in good health.

This chain uses TRBV6-5 with TRBJ2-5, with 10 bases lining up with TRBD2. CDR1 MNHEY and CDR2 SVGAGI come from the germline V gene. The V segment lost 8 bases and the J segment 0 bases; nucleotides outside the gene matches: 3. The CDR3 has 14 amino acids. CDR3: CASWGLAYQETQYF. In DNA, the CDR3 is TGTGCCAGCTGGGGACTAGCGTACCAAGAGACCCAGTACTTC.

This clone turned up a few times. The chain recombines TRBV10-3 with TRBJ1-5; a weak D match, TRBD1 (6 bases). V shed 8 bases and J shed 2 bases, with 13 bases lying between them. This CDR3 has 14 amino acids. CDR1 is ENHRY, CDR2 SYGVKD, per germline. The CDR3 sequence: CAIWGGGGNQPQHF. The CDR3 nucleotides are TGTGCCATCTGGGGAGGGGGTGGCAATCAGCCCCAGCATTTT.

This clone was detected only once. This chain connects TRBV14 to TRBJ1-2, with 7 bases matching TRBD1. The length of the CDR3 is 15 residues. CDR1 and CDR2 (germline): SGHDN, FVKESK. The J segment lost 3 bases and the V segment lost 1 base, leaving 5 bases of the junction unmatched. The DNA of the CDR3 is TGTGCCAGCAGCCAAGCGGCCAGGGGGGACTATGGCTACACCTTC. Translating it yields CASSQAARGDYGYTF.

The chain has TRBV6-1 and TRBJ2-7; 9 bases fit TRBD1. V shed 4 bases, J shed 7 bases, and the junction held 8 bases outside the gene matches. CDR1 and CDR2 from the germline V gene are MNHNS and SASEGT. The CDR3 runs to 14 residues. CDR3 in DNA: TGTGCCAGCAGTGGCCGGGACAGGGTGGAGGAGCAGTACTTC. Residues: CASSGRDRVEEQYF.

The V call is TRBV6-5, the J call TRBJ1-2, with D unresolved. The CDR3 spans 11 residues. The germline V gene encodes CDR1 MNHEY and CDR2 SVGAGI. Trimming stripped 6 bases from V and 5 bases from J, with 7 bases between. In nucleotides, the CDR3 is TGTGCCAGCAGGGGTGGATATGGCTACACCTTC. The encoded protein is CASRGGYGYTF.

The CDR3 bases are TGTGCCAGCACCCTCGGGTACGAGCAGTACTTC. Protein product: CASTLGYEQYF. This rearrangement joins TRBV5-5 to TRBJ2-7; D unresolved. Germline CDR1 and CDR2: SGHKS and YYEKEE (reference sequence). V was clipped by 6 bases and J by 4 bases, with 8 bases between them. CDR3 length: 11 residues.

The rearrangement joins TRBV10-2 to TRBJ1-5; unclear D gene. Germline CDR1 WSHSY, CDR2 SAAADI. V was clipped by 1 base and J by 5 bases, with 18 bases between them. The CDR3 totals 17 residues. The CDR3 DNA is TGCGCCAGCAGTGAGTTCTTATCGAGGGAGACGTATCAGCCCCAGCATTTT. This sequence encodes CASSEFLSRETYQPQHF.

The rearrangement joins TRBV9 to TRBJ2-2; 12 bases match TRBD2. J lost 4 bases, V lost 1 base, and 17 bases had no gene match. CDR3 length equals 21 residues. Per the germline V gene, CDR1 is SGDLS and CDR2 is YYNGEE. CDR3 sequence (DNA): TGTGCCAGCAGCGTAACTAGCAAGGGACTAGCGGGCCCCAGAGTCACCGGGGAGCTGTTTTTT. Protein: CASSVTSKGLAGPRVTGELFF. The full variable domain, with the rest looked up from reference TRBV9 and TRBJ2-2, is DSGVTQTPKHLITATGQRVTLRCSPRSGDLSVYWYQQSLDQGLQFLIQYYNGEERAKGNILERFSAQQFPDLHSELNLSSLELGDSALYFCASSVTSKGLAGPRVTGELFFGEGSRLTVL.

The V gene is TRBV27, the J gene TRBJ2-5; D not certain. The ends were cut back, 5 bases at V and 4 bases at J, with 5 bases in the middle. The CDR3 is 11 residues long. CDR1 is MNHEY and CDR2 is SMNVEV in the germline V gene (reference sequence). The DNA for the CDR3 is TGTGCCAGCAGTCACAGAGAGACCCAGTACTTC. Translated: CASSHRETQYF.

The CDR3 DNA follows: TGTGCCAGCAGCTCAGGACCGGGACACCCTAACTATGGCTACACCTTC. Amino acid sequence: CASSSGPGHPNYGYTF. The chain couples TRBV7-9 to TRBJ1-2; D is possibly TRBD1 (6 bases). The germline V and J ends were trimmed by 4 bases and 0 bases, with 15 bases remaining between them. In germline, CDR1 is SEHNR, CDR2 FQNEAQ (reference sequence). The CDR3 covers 16 residues.

The V and J genes are TRBV6-1 and TRBJ1-1; D possibly corresponds to TRBD1 (6 bases). This CDR3 region has 15 residues. Trimming cost V 3 bases and J 5 bases, with 16 bases left between them. Germline V lookup: CDR1 MNHNS, CDR2 SASEGT. The CDR3 nucleotides are TGTGCCAGCAGTGATCATTACGGACAGTCGACTGAAGCTTTCTTT. Protein: CASSDHYGQSTEAFF.

The J gene is TRBJ1-5, the V gene TRBV9; 7 bases match TRBD1. This CDR3 has 16 residues. The trim removed 4 bases at V and 3 bases at J, leaving 10 bases unmatched. The V gene's germline CDR1 is SGDLS and CDR2 YYNGEE. This CDR3 is CASSPGGGQTNQPQHF. The CDR3 bases are TGTGCCAGCAGCCCCGGGGGGGGACAGACCAATCAGCCCCAGCATTTT.

The J gene is TRBJ1-1, the V gene TRBV7-3; 9 nucleotides line up with TRBD1. V was pared by 5 bases and J by 11 bases, with 6 bases of the junction left unmatched. This CDR3 is 12 amino acids long. The V gene's germline CDR1 is SGHTA and CDR2 FQGTGA. CDR3 loop: CASSILQGAAFF. The CDR3 DNA is TGTGCCAGCAGCATATTACAGGGGGCGGCTTTCTTT.

The chain couples TRBV7-9 to TRBJ1-2; weak D call: TRBD1 (5 bases). CDR1 and CDR2 from the germline V gene are SEHNR and FQNEAQ (reference sequence). There are 13 residues in the CDR3. Trimming stripped 1 base from V and 6 bases from J, with 9 bases between. Here the CDR3 reads CASSLGQGDGYTF. The CDR3 bases are TGTGCCAGCAGCTTAGGGCAGGGCGATGGCTACACCTTC.

This chain uses TRBV5-4 with TRBJ2-3; D could derive from TRBD1 or TRBD2 (5 bases each). The CDR3 is 14 amino acids. Germline-derived CDR1 and CDR2 are SGHNT and YYREEE (reference sequence). Deletions cut 4 bases from V and 6 bases from J, with 15 bases between. CDR3 DNA: TGTGCCAGCAGCAATCCTGGGGCGGGCGATACGCAGTATTTT. Translated: CASSNPGAGDTQYF.

The CDR3 here is CASSSDRLTGETQYF. The DNA of the CDR3 is TGTGCCAGCAGTTCGGACCGCCTGACGGGAGAGACCCAGTACTTC. The V call is TRBV28, the J call TRBJ2-5; D gene ambiguous. Trimming removed 4 bases at V and 4 bases at J, with 16 bases between. The CDR3 extends over 15 amino acids. Looked up from germline, CDR1 is MDHEN and CDR2 is SYDVKM.

The rearrangement uses TRBV29-1 and TRBJ2-2; 9 nucleotides agree with TRBD1. V was clipped by 7 bases and J by 4 bases; unmatched bases: 1. This CDR3 comprises 12 residues. Germline V gene data show CDR1 as SQVTM and CDR2 as ANQGSEA. The CDR3 sequence is CSGQGGTGELFF. Written as DNA, the CDR3 is TGCAGCGGACAGGGGGGCACCGGGGAGCTGTTTTTT.

V is TRBV7-8 and J is TRBJ2-1, with D perhaps assigned TRBD1 or TRBD2 (5 bases each). CDR1 is SGHVS, CDR2 FQNEAQ, per germline. The CDR3 is 13 amino acids. Deletions cut 5 bases from V and 5 bases from J, with 10 bases between. CDR3 amino acids: CASSRDRHNEQFF. DNA of the CDR3: TGTGCCAGCAGCCGGGACCGACACAATGAGCAGTTCTTC.

V gene TRBV14 combines with J gene TRBJ1-1, with 8 bases fitting TRBD1. From germline, CDR1 is SGHDN and CDR2 FVKESK. The trim removed 4 bases at V and 1 base at J, leaving 2 bases unmatched. This CDR3 region has 14 residues. The CDR3 reads CASSRTGKNTEAFF. The CDR3 DNA is TGTGCCAGCAGCCGGACAGGGAAGAACACTGAAGCTTTCTTT.

The chain employs TRBV27 and TRBJ2-3, with 16 nucleotides matching TRBD2. This CDR3 contains 18 residues. Germline V lookup: CDR1 MNHEY, CDR2 SMNVEV (reference sequence). Trimming cost V 9 bases and J 4 bases; bases outside gene matches: 13. CDR3 sequence reads: CASSGTGTSGRGADTQYF. The CDR3 region has the DNA TGTGCCAGTTCCGGTACCGGGACTAGCGGGAGGGGGGCAGATACGCAGTATTTT.